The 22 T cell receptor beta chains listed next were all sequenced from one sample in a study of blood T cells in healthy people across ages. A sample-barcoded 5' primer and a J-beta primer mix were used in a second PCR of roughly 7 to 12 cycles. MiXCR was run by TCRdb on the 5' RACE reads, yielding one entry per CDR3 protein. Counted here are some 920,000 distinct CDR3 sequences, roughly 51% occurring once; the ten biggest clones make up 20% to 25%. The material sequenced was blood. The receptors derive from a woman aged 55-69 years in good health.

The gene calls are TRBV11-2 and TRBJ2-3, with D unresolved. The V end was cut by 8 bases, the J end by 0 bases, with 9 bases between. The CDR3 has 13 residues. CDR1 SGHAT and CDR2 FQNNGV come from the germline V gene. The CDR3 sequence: CASLTPSTDTQYF. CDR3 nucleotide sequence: TGTGCCAGCCTTACACCCAGCACAGATACGCAGTATTTT.

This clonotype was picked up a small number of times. CDR3 in DNA: TGTGCCACCCATGGGGGGCCCAGTGGGGGGGAGCAGTACTTC. This encodes CATHGGPSGGEQYF. This chain joins TRBV6-5 and TRBJ2-7; D assignment may be TRBD1 or TRBD2 (6 bases each). The germline V and J ends were trimmed by 10 bases and 7 bases, with 23 bases remaining between them. The CDR3 is 14 residues long. Germline CDR1 MNHEY, CDR2 SVGAGI.

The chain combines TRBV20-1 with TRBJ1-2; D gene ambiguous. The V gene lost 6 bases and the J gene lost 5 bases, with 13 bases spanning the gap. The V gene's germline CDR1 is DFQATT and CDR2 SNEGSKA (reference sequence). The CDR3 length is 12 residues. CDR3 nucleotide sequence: TGCAGTGCCGTCCCCGGGTCTTATGGCTACACCTTC. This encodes CSAVPGSYGYTF.

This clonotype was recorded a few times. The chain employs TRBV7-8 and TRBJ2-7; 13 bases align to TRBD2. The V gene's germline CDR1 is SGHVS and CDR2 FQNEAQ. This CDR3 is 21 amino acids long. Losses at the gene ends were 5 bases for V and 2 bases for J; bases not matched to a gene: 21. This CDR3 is CASSQYSQQLLAGGPAYEQYF. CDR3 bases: TGTGCCAGCAGCCAGTACAGCCAACAACTACTAGCGGGAGGGCCAGCCTACGAGCAGTACTTC.

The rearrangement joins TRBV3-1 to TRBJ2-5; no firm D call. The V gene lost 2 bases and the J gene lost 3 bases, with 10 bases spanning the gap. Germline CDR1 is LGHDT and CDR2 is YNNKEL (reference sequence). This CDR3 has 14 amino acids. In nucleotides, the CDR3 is TGTGCCAGCAGCCAAAATCTCCTAGAAGAGACCCAGTACTTC. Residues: CASSQNLLEETQYF.

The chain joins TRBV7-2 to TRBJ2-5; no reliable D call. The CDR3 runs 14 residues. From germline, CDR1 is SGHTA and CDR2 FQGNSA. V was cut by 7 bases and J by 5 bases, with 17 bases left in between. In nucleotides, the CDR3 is TGTGCCAGCACACGACAAGGTTATCACGAGACCCAGTACTTC. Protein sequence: CASTRQGYHETQYF.

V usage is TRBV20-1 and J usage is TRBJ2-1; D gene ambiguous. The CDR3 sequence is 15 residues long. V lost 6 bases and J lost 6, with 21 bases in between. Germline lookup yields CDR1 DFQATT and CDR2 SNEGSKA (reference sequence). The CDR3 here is CSAQTSRVAVNEQFF. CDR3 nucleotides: TGCAGTGCCCAAACCTCAAGGGTAGCAGTCAATGAGCAGTTCTTC.

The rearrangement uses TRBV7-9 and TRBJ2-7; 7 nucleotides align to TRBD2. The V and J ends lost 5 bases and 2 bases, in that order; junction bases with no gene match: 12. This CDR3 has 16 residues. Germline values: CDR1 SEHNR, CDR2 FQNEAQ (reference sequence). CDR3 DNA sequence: TGTGCCAGCAGCCGAGGCTCTGGGAGCGGGACCTACGAGCAGTACTTC. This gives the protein CASSRGSGSGTYEQYF.

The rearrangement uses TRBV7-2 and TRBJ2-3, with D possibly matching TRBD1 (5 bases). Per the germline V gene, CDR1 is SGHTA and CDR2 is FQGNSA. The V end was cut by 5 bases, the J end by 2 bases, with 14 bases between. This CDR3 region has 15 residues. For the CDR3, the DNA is TGTGCCAGCAGCCCCCCGTTAGGGGACACAGATACGCAGTATTTT. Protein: CASSPPLGDTDTQYF.

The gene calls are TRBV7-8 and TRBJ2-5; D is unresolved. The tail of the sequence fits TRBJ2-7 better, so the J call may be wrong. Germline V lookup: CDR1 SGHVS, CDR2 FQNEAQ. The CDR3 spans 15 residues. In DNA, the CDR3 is TGTGCCAGCAGCCCCCGACATCCCCAGGACTACGAGCAGTACTTC. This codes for CASSPRHPQDYEQYF.

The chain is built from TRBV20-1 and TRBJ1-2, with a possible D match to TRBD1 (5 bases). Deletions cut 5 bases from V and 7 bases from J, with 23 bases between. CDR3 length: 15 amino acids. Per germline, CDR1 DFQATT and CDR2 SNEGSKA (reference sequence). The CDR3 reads CSAHPRPGLPSGYTF. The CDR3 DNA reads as TGCAGTGCTCATCCTCGCCCGGGACTGCCGTCTGGCTACACCTTC.

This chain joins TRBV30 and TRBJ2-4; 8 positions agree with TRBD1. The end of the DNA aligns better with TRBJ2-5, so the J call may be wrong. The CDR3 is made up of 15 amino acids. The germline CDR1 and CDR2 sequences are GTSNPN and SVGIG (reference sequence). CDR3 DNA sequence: TGTGCCTGGAGCCTGGGACAGGAGTTGGGGGAGACCCAGTACTTC. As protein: CAWSLGQELGETQYF.

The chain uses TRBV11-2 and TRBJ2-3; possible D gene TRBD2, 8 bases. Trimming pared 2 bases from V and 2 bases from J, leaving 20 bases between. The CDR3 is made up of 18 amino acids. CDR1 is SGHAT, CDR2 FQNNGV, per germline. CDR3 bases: TGTGCCAGCAGCTTACTCCCGGGAGGGACAGTCCCCACAGATACGCAGTATTTT. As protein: CASSLLPGGTVPTDTQYF.

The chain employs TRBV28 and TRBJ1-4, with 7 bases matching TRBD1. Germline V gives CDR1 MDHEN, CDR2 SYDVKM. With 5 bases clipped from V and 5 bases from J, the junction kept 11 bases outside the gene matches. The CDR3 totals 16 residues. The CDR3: CASSTTTGNPNEKLFF. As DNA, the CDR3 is TGTGCCAGCAGTACCACGACAGGGAACCCGAATGAAAAACTGTTTTTT. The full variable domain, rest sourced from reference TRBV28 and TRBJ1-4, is DVKVTQSSRYLVKRTGEKVFLECVQDMDHENMFWYRQDPGLGLRLIYFSYDVKMKEKGDIPEGYSVSREKKERFSLILESASTNQTSMYLCASSTTTGNPNEKLFFGSGTQLSVL.

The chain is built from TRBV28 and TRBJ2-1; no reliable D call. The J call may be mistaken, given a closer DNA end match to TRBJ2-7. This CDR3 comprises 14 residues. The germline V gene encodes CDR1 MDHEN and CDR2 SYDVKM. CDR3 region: CASSYDGHYNEQYF. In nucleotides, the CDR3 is TGTGCCAGCAGTTATGACGGGCACTACAATGAGCAGTACTTC.

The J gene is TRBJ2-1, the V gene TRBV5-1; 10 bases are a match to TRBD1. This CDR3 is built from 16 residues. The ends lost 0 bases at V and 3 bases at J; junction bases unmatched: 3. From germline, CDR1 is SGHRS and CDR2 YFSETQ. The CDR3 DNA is TGCGCCAGCAGCTTGGGGGACAGGGGAGGCTACAATGAGCAGTTCTTC. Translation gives CASSLGDRGGYNEQFF.

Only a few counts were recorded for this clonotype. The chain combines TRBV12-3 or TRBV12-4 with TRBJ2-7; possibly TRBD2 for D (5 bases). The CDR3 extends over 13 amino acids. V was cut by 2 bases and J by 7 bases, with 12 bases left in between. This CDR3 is CASSLSLAREQYF. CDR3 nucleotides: TGTGCCAGCAGTTTATCTCTAGCTCGGGAGCAGTACTTC.

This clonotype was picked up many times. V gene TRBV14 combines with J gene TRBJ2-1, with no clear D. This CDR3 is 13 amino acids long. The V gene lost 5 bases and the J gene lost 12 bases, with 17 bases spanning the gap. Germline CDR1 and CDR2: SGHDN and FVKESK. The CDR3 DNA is TGTGCCAGCAGCTCTCATCTGGGCTCCTTGCAGTTCTTC. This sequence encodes CASSSHLGSLQFF.

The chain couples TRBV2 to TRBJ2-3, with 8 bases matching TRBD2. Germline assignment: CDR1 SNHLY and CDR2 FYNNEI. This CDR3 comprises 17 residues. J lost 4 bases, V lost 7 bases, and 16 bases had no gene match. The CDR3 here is CASKLTIQREWADTQYF. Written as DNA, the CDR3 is TGTGCCAGCAAGCTGACTATCCAGCGGGAGTGGGCAGATACGCAGTATTTT.

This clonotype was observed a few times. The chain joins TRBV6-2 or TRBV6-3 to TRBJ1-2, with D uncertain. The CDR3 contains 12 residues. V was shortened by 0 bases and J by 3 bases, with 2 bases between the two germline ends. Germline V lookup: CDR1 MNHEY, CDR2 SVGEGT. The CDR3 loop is CASSYSHYGYTF. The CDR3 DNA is TGTGCCAGCAGTTACTCGCACTATGGCTACACCTTC.

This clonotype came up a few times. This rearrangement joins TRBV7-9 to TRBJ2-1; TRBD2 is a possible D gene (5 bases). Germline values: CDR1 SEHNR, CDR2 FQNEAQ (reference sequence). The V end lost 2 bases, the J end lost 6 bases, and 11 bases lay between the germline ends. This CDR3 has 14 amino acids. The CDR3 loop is CASSLIPSLNEQFF. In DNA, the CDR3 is TGTGCCAGCAGCTTAATCCCTAGCCTCAATGAGCAGTTCTTC.

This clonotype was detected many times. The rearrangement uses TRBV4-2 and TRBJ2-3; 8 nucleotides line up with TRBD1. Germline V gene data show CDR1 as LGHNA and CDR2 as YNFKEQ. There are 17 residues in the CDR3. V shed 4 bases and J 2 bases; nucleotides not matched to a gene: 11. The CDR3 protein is CASSRGNRDRHTDTQYF. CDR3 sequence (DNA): TGTGCCAGCAGCCGAGGGAACCGGGACAGGCACACAGATACGCAGTATTTT.